This T cell receptor (beta chain) was observed in a study of T cells in Graves' hyperthyroidism and ophthalmopathy. Between the trimmed V and J ends, which lost 7 bases and 2 bases, there was a span of 11 bases. This CDR3 spans 13 amino acids. Germline V gene data show CDR1 as MNHNS and CDR2 as SASEGT. TCR beta CDR3 sequences were amplified from RNA transcripts. HTBI primers drove first-round RT-PCR of the TCR CDR3. TCRdb re-called the multiplex PCR reads through MiXCR, storing one row per CDR3 protein. Of approximately 600,000 distinct CDR3 sequences in the sample, roughly 14% were seen once. The source of the PBMCs was less than 12 ml of fresh peripheral blood. Study results and caveats: Within blood appeared most thyroid clonotypes that had expanded above 0.001.

This clonotype was counted between two and nine times. The antigen is undetermined. The source of this sequence is a woman between 40 and 55 years old with Graves' ophthalmopathy. V usage is TRBV6-1 and J usage is TRBJ1-2; possible D gene TRBD1, 5 bases. Source material: blood. The CDR3: CASTRGGNYGYTF. The CDR3, as DNA: TGTGCCAGCACGCGGGGGGGAAACTATGGCTACACCTTC.